This T cell receptor (beta chain) stems from a study of Ad26.COV2.S vaccination and SARS-CoV-2 variants. Described treatment: approximately 18 received Ad26.COV2.S at low or high dose, single or two shots; about 5 received placebo; per-sample allocation not given. On day 63 after the first injection, vaccine and placebo recipients gave samples. The table came from immunoSEQ multiplex PCR; TCRdb's copy has only in-frame clones and leaves some out. The sample carries about 450,000 clones, about 88% recorded once. The receptor was derived from a person between 18 and 65 years old who received the Ad26.COV2.S COVID-19 vaccine or a placebo. Sequenced here: peripheral blood, sampled in a trial of Ad26.COV2.S vaccine versus placebo.

CDR3 sequence reads: CASSLRHYNEQFF. In DNA form, the CDR3 reads TGTGCCAGCAGTTTACGGCATTACAATGAGCAGTTCTTC. V gene TRBV6-2 or TRBV6-3 combines with J gene TRBJ2-1; no firm D call. Trimming removed 4 bases from V and 4 bases from J, with 8 bases in between. The CDR3 runs to 13 residues. Per germline, CDR1 MNHEY and CDR2 SVGEGT.